This T cell receptor beta chain originates from a study of T-cell memory formation after mild COVID-19. Findings and limits, study-wide: CD4+ clones that contracted lay mainly in CM and EM; CD8+ ones lay in EMRA.

With regard to this clonotype: Its antigen is not known.

Germline loops: CDR1 LGHDT, CDR2 YNNKEL (reference sequence). V was shortened by 6 bases and J by 4 bases, with 13 bases between the two germline ends. This CDR3 comprises 15 residues. The authors produced TCR alpha and TCR beta cDNA libraries with sample barcodes and UMIs by 5'RACE using constant-segment primers. TCRdb called the 5' RACE reads again in MiXCR, with one record for every CDR3 protein. The sample carries about 560,000 distinct CDR3 sequences, 17% recorded once. This chain joins TRBV3-1 and TRBJ2-6, with D possibly called TRBD1 or TRBD2 (5 bases each). Sequencing was carried out using PBMCs or a T cell subset sorted from them (not recorded which). This sequence originates from an adult woman who had mild COVID-19 (a few samples of this study predate the infection). Cell type and time point are not known. The CDR3 is CASRGTLEGANVLTF. The CDR3 DNA follows: TGTGCCAGCAGGGGGACGCTGGAGGGGGCCAACGTCCTGACTTTC.